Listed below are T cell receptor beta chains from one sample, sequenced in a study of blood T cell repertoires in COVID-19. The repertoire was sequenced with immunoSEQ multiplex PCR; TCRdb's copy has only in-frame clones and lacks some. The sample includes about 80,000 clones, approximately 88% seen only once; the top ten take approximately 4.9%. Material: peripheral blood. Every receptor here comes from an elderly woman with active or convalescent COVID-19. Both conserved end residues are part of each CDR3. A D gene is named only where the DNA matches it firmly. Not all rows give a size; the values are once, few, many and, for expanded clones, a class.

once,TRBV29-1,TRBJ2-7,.,CSVAWQAIPKVEYF,TGCAGCGTAGCCTGGCAGGCGATCCCTAAGGTGGAGTACTTC
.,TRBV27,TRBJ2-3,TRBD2,CASSLGSGIRGDTQYF,TGTGCCAGCAGTTTAGGAAGCGGGATCCGGGGAGATACGCAGTATTTT
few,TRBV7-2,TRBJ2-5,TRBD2,CASSLSLSGGARETQYF,TGTGCCAGCAGCTTAAGCCTTAGCGGGGGGGCCCGGGAGACCCAGTACTTC
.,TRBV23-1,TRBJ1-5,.,CASSPQGDQPQHF,TGCGCCAGCAGCCCTCAAGGAGATCAGCCCCAGCATTTT
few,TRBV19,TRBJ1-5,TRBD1,CASSRTGGAGEPQHF,TGTGCCAGTAGTAGGACAGGGGGCGCGGGGGAGCCCCAGCATTTT
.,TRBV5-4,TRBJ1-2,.,CASSLGGRSYGYTF,TGTGCCAGCAGCTTGGGCGGCCGGAGCTATGGCTACACCTTC
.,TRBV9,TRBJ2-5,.,CASTPRANQETQYF,TGTGCCAGCACCCCGAGGGCCAACCAAGAGACCCAGTACTTC
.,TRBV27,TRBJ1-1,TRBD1,CASSHGQGRNTEAFF,TGTGCCAGCAGCCACGGACAGGGAAGGAACACTGAAGCTTTCTTT
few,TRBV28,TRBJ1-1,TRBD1,CASSPPRQGRTEAFF,TGTGCCAGCAGTCCCCCTCGACAGGGTAGAACTGAAGCTTTCTTT
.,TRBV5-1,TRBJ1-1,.,CASSLGHLNTEAFF,TGCGCCAGCAGCTTGGGCCACTTGAACACTGAAGCTTTCTTT
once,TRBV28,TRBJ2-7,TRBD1,CASSLSGTGVVVVQYF,TGTGCCAGCAGTTTATCCGGGACAGGGGTGGTAGTGGTGCAGTACTTC
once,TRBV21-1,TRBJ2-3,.,CAQRRGQTDTQYF,TGTGCCCAACGGAGGGGGCAAACAGATACGCAGTATTTT
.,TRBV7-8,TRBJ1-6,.,CASSFALLSGVNSPLHF,TGTGCCAGCAGCTTCGCTCTCCTTTCAGGGGTTAATTCACCCCTCCACTTT
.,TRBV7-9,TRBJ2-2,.,CASSLFSSANTGELFF,TGTGCCAGCAGCTTATTTTCTAGCGCTAACACCGGGGAGCTGTTTTTT
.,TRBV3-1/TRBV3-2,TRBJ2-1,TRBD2,CASSQEGTSGGTYNEQFF,TGTGCCAGCAGCCAAGAAGGGACTAGCGGGGGAACCTACAATGAGCAGTTCTTC
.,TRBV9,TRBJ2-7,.,CATNSPLGYRAAKGEQYF,TGTGCCACCAACTCCCCCCTTGGCTACAGGGCCGCAAAGGGAGAGCAGTACTTC
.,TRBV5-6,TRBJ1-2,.,CASSRDGGGHGYTF,TGTGCCAGCAGCCGGGACGGGGGAGGACATGGCTACACCTTC
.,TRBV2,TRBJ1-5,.,CASSASGGSNQPQHF,TGTGCCAGCAGTGCCTCGGGGGGGAGCAATCAGCCCCAGCATTTT
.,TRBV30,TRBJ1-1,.,CAWSVGLRDTEAFF,TGTGCCTGGAGTGTGGGCCTCAGGGACACTGAAGCTTTCTTT
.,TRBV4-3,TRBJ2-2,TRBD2,CASSQDHRGGNTGELFF,TGCGCCAGCAGCCAAGATCACCGGGGGGGGAACACCGGGGAGCTGTTTTTT
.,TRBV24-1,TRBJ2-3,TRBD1,CATSDSGQASTDTQYF,TGTGCCACCAGTGATTCCGGACAGGCTAGCACAGATACGCAGTATTTT
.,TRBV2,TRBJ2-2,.,CASNRELTGELFF,TGTGCCAGCAACAGAGAGTTAACCGGGGAGCTGTTTTTT
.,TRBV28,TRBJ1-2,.,CASRDYGYTF,TGTGCCAGCCGGGACTATGGCTACACCTTC
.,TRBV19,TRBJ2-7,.,CASSNSQGIDEQYF,TGTGCCAGTAGCAACTCGCAGGGGATCGACGAGCAGTACTTC
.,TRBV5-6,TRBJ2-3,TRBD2,CASEWWEGRDTQYF,TGTGCCAGCGAATGGTGGGAGGGCCGGGATACGCAGTATTTT
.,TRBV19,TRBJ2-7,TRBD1,CASRGEDRGRSEQYF,TGTGCCAGTAGAGGGGAGGACAGGGGGCGAAGTGAGCAGTACTTC
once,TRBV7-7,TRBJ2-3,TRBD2,CASSYGGREADTQYF,TGTGCTAGCAGCTATGGCGGGAGGGAGGCAGATACGCAGTATTTT
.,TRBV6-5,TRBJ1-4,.,CASSHRALNEKLFF,TGTGCCAGCAGTCACAGGGCCCTTAATGAAAAACTGTTTTTT
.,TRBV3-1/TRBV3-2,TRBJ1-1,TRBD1,CASSSTGGWNTEAFF,TGTGCCAGCAGCTCAACAGGGGGCTGGAACACTGAAGCTTTCTTT
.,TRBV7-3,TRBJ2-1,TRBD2,CASSLRLKTSGVSSYNEQFF,TGTGCCAGCAGCTTACGCCTGAAGACTAGCGGGGTTAGCTCCTACAATGAGCAGTTCTTC
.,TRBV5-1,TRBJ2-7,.,CASSLVQGYEQYF,TGCGCCAGCAGCTTGGTTCAGGGCTACGAGCAGTACTTC
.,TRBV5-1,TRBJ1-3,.,CASSLGTPGSGNTIYF,TGCGCCAGCAGCTTGGGGACACCTGGCTCTGGAAACACCATATATTTT
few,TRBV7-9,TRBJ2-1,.,CASSVNNEQFF,TGTGCCAGCAGCGTCAACAATGAGCAGTTCTTC
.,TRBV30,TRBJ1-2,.,CAWSSGFYGYTF,TGTGCCTGGAGCAGCGGGTTTTATGGCTACACCTTC
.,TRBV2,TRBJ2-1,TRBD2,CASSAREGGYNEQFF,TGTGCCAGCAGCGCCCGGGAGGGAGGCTACAATGAGCAGTTCTTC
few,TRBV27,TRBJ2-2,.,CASGGQRTGELFF,TGTGCCAGCGGAGGACAGCGCACCGGGGAGCTGTTTTTT
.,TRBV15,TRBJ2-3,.,CATSRSGVSTDTQYF,TGTGCCACCAGCAGGAGCGGCGTTAGCACAGATACGCAGTATTTT
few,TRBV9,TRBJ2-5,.,CASSVGQHQETQYF,TGTGCCAGCAGCGTGGGCCAGCACCAAGAGACCCAGTACTTC
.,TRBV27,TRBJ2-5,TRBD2,CASSFTSGRWGETQYF,TGTGCCAGCAGTTTCACTAGCGGGAGGTGGGGAGAGACCCAGTACTTC
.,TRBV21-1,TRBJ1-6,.,CASIPRGLGSPLHF,TGTGCCAGCATTCCCAGGGGCTTGGGTTCACCCCTCCACTTT
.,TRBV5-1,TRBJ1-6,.,CASGLAGNDSPLHF,TGCGCCAGCGGCTTGGCAGGGAATGATTCACCCCTCCACTTT
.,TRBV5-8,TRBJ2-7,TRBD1,CASSFSDRTYEQYF,TGTGCCAGCAGCTTTTCGGACAGGACCTACGAGCAGTACTTC
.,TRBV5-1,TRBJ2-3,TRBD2,CASSERESTDTQYF,TGCGCCAGCAGTGAGCGGGAGAGCACAGATACGCAGTATTTT
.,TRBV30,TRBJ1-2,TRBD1,CAWKGQLFYGYTF,TGTGCCTGGAAGGGACAGCTATTCTATGGCTACACCTTC
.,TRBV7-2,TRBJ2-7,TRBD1,CASSPTGVKAYEQYF,TGTGCCAGCAGCCCGACAGGGGTGAAAGCCTACGAGCAGTACTTC
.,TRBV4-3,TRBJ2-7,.,CASSHLREGSYEQYF,TGCGCCAGCAGCCACCTGAGGGAAGGTTCCTACGAGCAGTACTTC
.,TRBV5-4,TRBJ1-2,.,CASSLQGSPAYTF,TGTGCCAGCAGCTTACAGGGTTCACCTGCCTACACCTTC
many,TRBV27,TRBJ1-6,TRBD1,CASSPRDRASSPLHF,TGTGCCAGCAGTCCCCGGGACAGGGCGAGTTCACCCCTCCACTTT
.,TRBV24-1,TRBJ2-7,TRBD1,CATSDLKGPRTGESYEQYF,TGTGCCACCAGTGATTTGAAGGGGCCCAGGACAGGGGAATCCTACGAGCAGTACTTC
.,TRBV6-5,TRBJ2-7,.,CASSFRGHEQYF,TGTGCCAGCAGTTTCCGAGGTCACGAGCAGTACTTC
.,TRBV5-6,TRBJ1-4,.,CASSRTGRLGEKLFF,TGTGCCAGCAGCCGCACAGGGAGATTGGGTGAAAAACTGTTTTTT
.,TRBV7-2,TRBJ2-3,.,CASSRGGASTDTQYF,TGTGCCAGCAGCCGGGGCGGGGCTAGCACAGATACGCAGTATTTT
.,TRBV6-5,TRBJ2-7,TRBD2,CASSTSGRSSYEQYF,TGTGCCAGCAGTACTAGCGGGAGGAGCTCCTACGAGCAGTACTTC
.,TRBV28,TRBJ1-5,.,CASRHGTLYQPQHF,TGTGCCAGCAGGCACGGGACATTATATCAGCCCCAGCATTTT
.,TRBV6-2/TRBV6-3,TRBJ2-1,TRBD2,CASSYSPVAGVYNEQFF,TGTGCCAGCAGTTACTCACCCGTAGCGGGGGTTTACAATGAGCAGTTCTTC